These T cell receptor beta chains were read from a single sample in a study of blood T cells in healthy people across ages. TCRdb passed the 5' RACE reads through MiXCR, listing each CDR3 protein once. The sample shows about 720,000 distinct CDR3 sequences, about a fifth of them seen only once. Sequenced: blood. Receptors were obtained from a man aged 65 to 79 in good health. The CDR3 runs from the conserved cysteine through the conserved F or W.

V | CDR3
TRBV9 | CASSVAVPHRGIYEQYF
TRBV11-2 | CASRHTTSPRETQYF
TRBV28 | CASAGRGTGFDTQYF
TRBV6-1 | CASSAYGGYEQYF
TRBV11-2 | CASSVATGNTEAFF
TRBV5-1 | CASSSRTSGGYSTDTQYF
TRBV20-1 | CSAGGLAVANEQFF
TRBV5-1 | CASSRGAGGDEQFF
TRBV20-1 | CSASRKAREQFF
TRBV18 | CASSPSGSTNEKLFF
TRBV12-3/TRBV12-4 | CASTTSGTPGAKAQYF
TRBV24-1 | CATSDPGLAHNEQFF
TRBV5-1 | CASSLKYEQFF
TRBV29-1 | CSAETPSGTNYGYTF
TRBV12-3/TRBV12-4 | CASSLGLLPYEQYF
TRBV20-1 | CSAKRTGSGQQYF
TRBV7-9 | CASSLGPTGIGELFF
TRBV12-3/TRBV12-4 | CASSLVQVDEQFF
TRBV7-2 | CASSWDRGFADTQYF
TRBV6-6 | CASSSVREYGYTF
TRBV7-9 | CAGSSTSGGTDTQYF
TRBV25-1 | CASWIFGGGYTF
TRBV7-9 | CASSSPGEAFF
TRBV20-1 | CSASWSSRYNEQFF
TRBV15 | CATSRDRGGPGNEQFF
TRBV12-3/TRBV12-4 | CASSLPGQGFSIAEAFF
TRBV5-1 | CASSTGQGFIDTQYF
TRBV7-9 | CTSRTQSPYNEQFF
TRBV6-2/TRBV6-3 | CASSYPWGLAGRGTDTQYF
TRBV6-1 | CASYQKRSGANEQYF
TRBV7-6 | CASSLGTSGNLEQFF
TRBV3-1 | CASSPSDRVSNEKLFF
TRBV6-2/TRBV6-3 | CASSYPVDTQYF
TRBV20-1 | CSARQGQGLYQPQHF
TRBV2 | CASNNHGGETQYF
TRBV19 | CASTIDDYGYTF
TRBV7-2 | CASSKDAGGNKNIQYF
TRBV5-1 | CASSVPDGYGYTF
TRBV5-5 | CASSPTYSLGLYTDTQYF
TRBV7-8 | CASSLERDLRGYTF
TRBV12-3/TRBV12-4 | CASSRPGQGPLYEQYF
TRBV12-3/TRBV12-4 | CASSFLFRRQGAVGNQPQHF
TRBV27 | CASSFASGRISIQYF
TRBV25-1 | CASSDPGGYGYTF
TRBV12-3/TRBV12-4 | CASRVSLSGIGYTF
TRBV20-1 | CSARGGVVKAFF
TRBV19 | CASSTPGGGVGNQPQHF
TRBV29-1 | CSVPTQYF
TRBV7-6 | CASSLMVGPSTDTQYF
TRBV21-1 | CASSKRVRLAGYNEQFF
TRBV20-1 | CSASKATGTSNGYTF
TRBV20-1 | CSARGTGGNQETQYF
TRBV7-2 | CASSAGARRNTIYF
TRBV7-2 | CASSQLAGVNEQFF
TRBV3-1 | CASRQGPSSYEQYF